Below, 32 T cell receptor beta chains from the same sample are listed, as sequenced in a study of blood T cell repertoires in COVID-19. This table comes from immunoSEQ multiplex PCR, and its TCRdb copy is limited to in-frame clones, with some not included. The sample has about 150,000 clones, around 83% seen once; the top ten hold about 2.6%. Sequencing was performed on peripheral blood. The receptors shown here come from a human donor with acute or convalescent COVID-19. The donor label of this sample is uncertain.

The chain joins TRBV5-4 to TRBJ2-3; the D gene is possibly TRBD1 (6 bases). Germline loops: CDR1 SGHNT, CDR2 YYREEE (reference sequence). Trimming left V 2 bases short and J 1 base short, with 11 bases between. The CDR3 sequence is 15 residues long. The CDR3 spells CASSLGGIGTDTQYF. The CDR3 DNA sequence: TGTGCCAGCAGCTTAGGGGGTATAGGCACAGATACGCAGTATTTT.

The chain recombines TRBV28 with TRBJ1-1; D ambiguous. V lost 7 bases and J 5 bases, leaving 14 bases between the germline ends. CDR3 length: 13 residues. Germline loops: CDR1 MDHEN, CDR2 SYDVKM. The CDR3 reads CASTPGGGTEAFF. CDR3 coding DNA: TGTGCCAGCACCCCCGGAGGAGGGACTGAAGCTTTCTTT.

The rearrangement joins TRBV24-1 to TRBJ2-1, with D possibly TRBD2 on 5 matching bases. Germline CDR1 and CDR2: KGHDR and SFDVKD. The CDR3 runs to 16 residues. V was shortened by 5 bases and J by 0 bases, with 13 bases between the two germline ends. The CDR3 here is CATSGGRESSYNEQFF. The CDR3 region has the DNA TGTGCCACCAGTGGAGGCCGGGAAAGCTCCTACAATGAGCAGTTCTTC.

The V and J genes are TRBV19 and TRBJ1-1; D possibly corresponds to TRBD1 (5 bases). The CDR3 length is 14 residues. V was trimmed by 4 bases and J by 1 base, leaving 10 bases between them. CDR1 and CDR2 (germline): LNHDA, SQIVND (reference sequence). As DNA, the CDR3 is TGTGCCAGTAGTACGGGGACTTGGAACACTGAAGCTTTCTTT. Its protein is CASSTGTWNTEAFF.

The gene calls are TRBV29-1 and TRBJ2-5, with TRBD2 as a possible D gene (5 bases). With 6 bases removed from V and 2 bases from J, the gap between germline ends came to 13 bases. The germline CDR1 and CDR2 sequences are SQVTM and ANQGSEA. The CDR3 is 13 amino acids. The CDR3 spells CSVAASGQETQYF. DNA of the CDR3: TGCAGCGTAGCCGCCTCGGGGCAAGAGACCCAGTACTTC.

In this sample, this clone turned up once. This rearrangement joins TRBV12-5 to TRBJ2-6, with 7 bases identical to TRBD2. The CDR3 length is 16 residues. The junction had 4 bases not matched to a gene; V was cut back by 2 bases and J by 3 bases. From germline, CDR1 is LGHNT and CDR2 FRNRAP. CDR3 sequence: CASGLLGGVGANVLTF. Here the CDR3 DNA reads TGTGCTAGTGGTTTGCTGGGAGGGGTTGGGGCCAACGTCCTGACTTTC.

V and J are TRBV27 and TRBJ1-6; D gene unclear. Germline CDR1 reads MNHEY; CDR2 reads SMNVEV (reference sequence). The CDR3 sequence is 13 residues long. The germline V and J ends were trimmed by 3 bases and 10 bases, with 10 bases remaining between them. The CDR3 DNA sequence: TGTGCCAGCAGTTTGCTACCTAGGTCACCCCTCCACTTT. This sequence encodes CASSLLPRSPLHF.

V and J are TRBV9 and TRBJ2-2, with D tentatively TRBD2 (5 bases). V shed 2 bases and J shed 2 bases, with 16 bases lying between them. The CDR3 is made up of 17 amino acids. Germline CDR1 and CDR2: SGDLS and YYNGEE. The CDR3 DNA reads TGTGCCAGCAGCGTGGCGGGTGGCAGAGGTAACACCGGGGAGCTGTTTTTT. It specifies CASSVAGGRGNTGELFF.

The genes are TRBV18 and TRBJ1-2; 7 bases match TRBD1. Germline CDR1 reads KGHSH; CDR2 reads LQKENI. The CDR3 sequence is 15 residues long. V was clipped by 6 bases and J by 6 bases; unmatched bases: 13. The CDR3 bases are TGTGCCAGCTCTCTGTCCGACAGGGTGTTCGATGGCTACACCTTC. Its protein is CASSLSDRVFDGYTF.

The chain has TRBV11-3 and TRBJ2-1; the match to TRBD2 covers 8 bases. Germline V gene data show CDR1 as SGHNT and CDR2 as YENEEA. This CDR3 spans 13 amino acids. V dropped 6 bases and J dropped 7; count of bases not matched to a gene: 5. The DNA for the CDR3 is TGTGCCAGCAGTCCGGGACTAGGGAATGAGCAGTTCTTC. As protein: CASSPGLGNEQFF.

The CDR3 loop is CASSFAKVNEQFF. Written as DNA, the CDR3 is TGTGCCAGTAGTTTCGCGAAAGTCAATGAGCAGTTCTTC. This chain links TRBV19 with TRBJ2-1; D remains ambiguous. Trimming took 5 bases from V and 6 from J, leaving 11 bases between them. The CDR3 is made up of 13 amino acids. The germline gives CDR1 LNHDA, CDR2 SQIVND (reference sequence). The full variable domain, with the rest looked up from reference TRBV19 and TRBJ2-1, is DGGITQSPKYLFRKEGQNVTLSCEQNLNHDAMYWYRQDPGQGLRLIYYSQIVNDFQKGDIAEGYSVSREKKESFPLTVTSAQKNPTAFYLCASSFAKVNEQFFGPGTRLTVL.

CDR3 sequence reads: CASSMTAVNTEAFF. DNA for the CDR3: TGTGCCAGCAGTATGACGGCGGTGAACACTGAAGCTTTCTTT. The chain is built from TRBV6-2 or TRBV6-3 and TRBJ1-1; no clear D gene. The V gene's germline CDR1 is MNHEY and CDR2 SVGEGT. The CDR3 has 14 amino acids. V lost 5 bases, J lost 0 bases, and 10 bases lay in between.

This clone was detected a few times. This chain links TRBV21-1 with TRBJ2-7; the D call in the table, TRBD1, was not verified against the DNA. TRBV21-1 is labeled a pseudogene. The CDR3 contains 12 residues. CDR3 sequence reads: CASTHPSGEQYV. DNA for the CDR3: TGTGCCAGCACCCACCCGTCAGGCGAGCAGTACGTC.

This sequence joins TRBV7-3 and TRBJ2-1; no clear D. V dropped 1 base and J dropped 10 bases, with 11 bases sitting between them. The CDR3 spans 13 residues. Germline V gene lookup returns CDR1 SGHTA and CDR2 FQGTGA. The CDR3 reads CASSLSQRGEQFF. The CDR3 region has the DNA TGTGCCAGCAGCTTAAGCCAGAGAGGCGAGCAGTTCTTC.

The J gene is TRBJ1-2, the V gene TRBV6-5, with 11 bases lining up with TRBD1. Trimming took 6 bases from V and 4 from J; bases not matched to a gene: 4. This CDR3 region has 14 residues. The germline V gene encodes CDR1 MNHEY and CDR2 SVGAGI. CDR3 sequence reads: CASSGGQGVYGYTF. Here the CDR3 DNA reads TGTGCCAGCAGCGGGGGACAGGGGGTCTATGGCTACACCTTC.

Points on this clone: This sample includes further DNA sequences coding for the same CDR3. The chain combines TRBV20-1 with TRBJ1-3; D is uncertain. The CDR3 covers 11 residues. Germline V lookup: CDR1 DFQATT, CDR2 SNEGSKA (reference sequence). V lost 3 bases, J lost 4 bases, and 4 bases lay in between. The CDR3 loop is CSASQGNTIYF. DNA for the CDR3: TGCAGTGCTAGTCAGGGAAACACCATATATTTT.

The rearrangement uses TRBV4-1 and TRBJ2-1; 8 bases fit TRBD2. V trimming: 1 base; J trimming: 4 bases; junction bases outside the gene matches: 9. The CDR3 consists of 17 residues. CDR1 MGHRA and CDR2 YSYEKL come from the germline V gene. The DNA of the CDR3 is TGCGCCAGCAGCCAAGTTCCGTCGAGCGGGGGTTACAATGAGCAGTTCTTC. Protein: CASSQVPSSGGYNEQFF.

This clone was counted a single time. The gene calls are TRBV19 and TRBJ2-3; possibly TRBD1 for D (5 bases). V was pared by 10 bases and J by 2 bases, with 13 bases between. This CDR3 has 13 amino acids. The germline V gene has CDR1 LNHDA and CDR2 SQIVND (reference sequence). The CDR3 sequence: CATSQGTTDTQYF. In DNA, the CDR3 is TGTGCCACCTCCCAGGGAACCACAGATACGCAGTATTTT.

This rearrangement joins TRBV28 to TRBJ2-3; 7 positions match TRBD1. In germline, CDR1 is MDHEN, CDR2 SYDVKM. The CDR3 is 15 amino acids. V shed 5 bases, J shed 1 base, and the junction held 6 bases outside the gene matches. The CDR3 loop is CASSGTATGTDTQYF. CDR3 DNA: TGTGCCAGCAGTGGGACAGCAACTGGCACAGATACGCAGTATTTT.

V is TRBV9 and J is TRBJ2-7, with 7 bases identical to TRBD1. V lost 10 bases and J lost 1; bases outside the gene matches: 11. Germline CDR1 is SGDLS and CDR2 is YYNGEE. CDR3 length equals 14 residues. CDR3 coding DNA: TGTGCCGGGAAAGAGACAGGGCAATCCTACGAGCAGTACGTC. It is translated as CAGKETGQSYEQYV.

This chain joins TRBV6-5 and TRBJ2-3, with TRBD1 matching 10 bases. Trimming at V came to 5 bases and at J to 7 bases, leaving 6 bases not matched to a gene. Germline V gene data show CDR1 as MNHEY and CDR2 as SVGAGI. The CDR3 totals 14 residues. CDR3 protein: CASSMGQGLYTQYF. CDR3 in DNA: TGTGCCAGCAGTATGGGACAGGGGCTATATACGCAGTATTTT.

The DNA of the CDR3 is TGTGCCAGTAGTGGAGCGGGGGGGCGCACCGGGGAGCTGTTTTTT. Translation: CASSGAGGRTGELFF. J is TRBJ2-2 and V is TRBV19, with TRBD2 matching 10 bases. This CDR3 has 15 amino acids. Germline V lookup: CDR1 LNHDA, CDR2 SQIVND (reference sequence). V was clipped by 5 bases and J by 4 bases; unmatched bases: 4.

This rearrangement joins TRBV9 to TRBJ1-2; 7 bases map to TRBD1. This CDR3 spans 15 amino acids. The J segment lost 2 bases and the V segment lost 4 bases, leaving 8 bases of the junction unmatched. Per germline, CDR1 SGDLS and CDR2 YYNGEE. The CDR3 loop reads CASSTATGLNYGYTF. DNA for the CDR3: TGTGCCAGCAGCACTGCGACAGGGCTCAACTATGGCTACACCTTC.

The chain employs TRBV6-5 and TRBJ2-3; possibly TRBD2 for D (5 bases). V was trimmed by 6 bases and J by 5 bases, leaving 9 bases between them. Germline loops: CDR1 MNHEY, CDR2 SVGAGI. This CDR3 contains 12 residues. In DNA, the CDR3 is TGTGCCAGCAGAAGAGGGAAAGATACGCAGTATTTT. It translates to CASRRGKDTQYF.

J is TRBJ2-1 and V is TRBV4-3; TRBD2 matches 13 bases. V lost 0 bases to trimming and J lost 9 bases; unmatched junction nucleotides: 5. The CDR3 loop spans 16 amino acids. Germline V gene sequence: CDR1 LGHNA, CDR2 YSLEER. In DNA, the CDR3 is TGCGCCAGCAGCCAAGATCCTGGACTAGCGGGAGTTGAGCAGTTCTTC. Its protein product is CASSQDPGLAGVEQFF.

This clone appeared a single time. The chain carries TRBV6-2 or TRBV6-3 and TRBJ1-1; D gene uncertain. Germline values: CDR1 MNHEY, CDR2 SVGEGT. The CDR3 contains 14 residues. V shed 2 bases and J shed 2 bases, with 9 bases lying between them. CDR3 bases: TGTGCCAGCAGTTACGGCACAGTTAACACTGAAGCTTTCTTT. Translation gives CASSYGTVNTEAFF.

This chain connects TRBV7-8 to TRBJ2-1; the match to TRBD1 covers 9 bases. CDR1 is SGHVS and CDR2 is FQNEAQ in the germline V gene. This CDR3 is built from 16 residues. V shed 4 bases, J shed 4 bases, and the junction held 8 bases outside the gene matches. The CDR3 DNA follows: TGTGCCAGCAGCTCCTCACAGGGGGCTATTTACAATGAGCAGTTCTTC. This codes for CASSSSQGAIYNEQFF.

The chain employs TRBV19 and TRBJ1-5; D is perhaps TRBD1 (5 bases). Germline values: CDR1 LNHDA, CDR2 SQIVND (reference sequence). The CDR3 totals 15 residues. V was clipped by 6 bases and J by 3 bases, with 15 bases between them. The CDR3 bases are TGTGCCAGTAGGTTCGGAGGGGTCCTCAATCAGCCCCAGCATTTT. Translation gives CASRFGGVLNQPQHF.

The V call is TRBV6-6, the J call TRBJ2-3, with D tentatively TRBD2 (5 bases). In germline, CDR1 is MNHNY, CDR2 SVGAGI (reference sequence). The CDR3 loop spans 13 amino acids. Trimming shortened V by 6 bases and J by 7 bases, and 14 bases separated the two germline ends. CDR3 DNA: TGTGCCAGCAGCCCCGGTGGACTGAATACGCAGTATTTT. Translation: CASSPGGLNTQYF.

This chain connects TRBV9 to TRBJ2-5, with 8 nucleotides matching TRBD2. CDR3 size: 16 residues. The V and J ends lost 0 bases and 2 bases, in that order; junction bases with no gene match: 6. In germline, CDR1 is SGDLS, CDR2 YYNGEE. The CDR3 bases are TGTGCCAGCAGCGTAGCCATCGGGGGGGCACAAGAGACCCAGTACTTC. This encodes CASSVAIGGAQETQYF.

V gene TRBV19 combines with J gene TRBJ1-1; 7 nucleotides align to TRBD1. CDR1 is LNHDA, CDR2 SQIVND, per germline (reference sequence). V gave up 5 bases and J gave up 11 bases; unmatched junction bases: 11. This CDR3 is built from 13 residues. CDR3 in DNA: TGTGCCAGTAGTCCTAGTACAGGGGAGAGCGCTTTCTTT. Its translation is CASSPSTGESAFF.

This sequence joins TRBV9 and TRBJ2-1, with unresolved D. CDR1 and CDR2 from the germline V gene are SGDLS and YYNGEE. This CDR3 spans 17 amino acids. Trimming stripped 0 bases from V and 0 bases from J, with 13 bases between. CDR3 protein: CASSVGLIDSSYNEQFF. The CDR3 DNA follows: TGTGCCAGCAGCGTAGGTCTAATAGACTCCTCCTACAATGAGCAGTTCTTC.